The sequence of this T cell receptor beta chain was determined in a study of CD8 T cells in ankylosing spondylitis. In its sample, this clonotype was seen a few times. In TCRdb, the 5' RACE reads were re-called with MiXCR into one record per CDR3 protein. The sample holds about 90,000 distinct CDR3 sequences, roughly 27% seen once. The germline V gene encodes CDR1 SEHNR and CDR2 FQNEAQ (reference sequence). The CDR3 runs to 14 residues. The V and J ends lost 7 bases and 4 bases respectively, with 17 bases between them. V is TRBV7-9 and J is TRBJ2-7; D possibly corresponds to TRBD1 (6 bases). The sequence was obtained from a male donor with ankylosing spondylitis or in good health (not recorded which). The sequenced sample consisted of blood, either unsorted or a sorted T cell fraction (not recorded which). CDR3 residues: CASILTTGRYEQYF. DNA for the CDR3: TGTGCCAGCATCCTCACAACAGGGCGGTACGAGCAGTACTTC.